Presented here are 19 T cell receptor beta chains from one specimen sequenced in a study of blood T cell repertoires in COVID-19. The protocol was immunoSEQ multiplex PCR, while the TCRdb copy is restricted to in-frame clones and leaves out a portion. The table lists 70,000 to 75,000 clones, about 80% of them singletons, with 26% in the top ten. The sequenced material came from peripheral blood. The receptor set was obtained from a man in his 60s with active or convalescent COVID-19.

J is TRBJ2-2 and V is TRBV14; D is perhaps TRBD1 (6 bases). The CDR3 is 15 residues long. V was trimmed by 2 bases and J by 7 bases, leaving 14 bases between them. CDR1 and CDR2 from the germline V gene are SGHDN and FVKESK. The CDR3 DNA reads TGTGCCAGCAGCCAACGGTCAGGGGTGGTCGGGGAGCTGTTTTTT. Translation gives CASSQRSGVVGELFF.

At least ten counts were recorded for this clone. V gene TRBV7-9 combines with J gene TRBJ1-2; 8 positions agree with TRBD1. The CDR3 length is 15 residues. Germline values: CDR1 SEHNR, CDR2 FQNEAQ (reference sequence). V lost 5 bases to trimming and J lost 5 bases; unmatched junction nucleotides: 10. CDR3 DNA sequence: TGTGCCAGCAGCCCCCGACAGGGGAGGGGATATGGCTACACCTTC. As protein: CASSPRQGRGYGYTF.

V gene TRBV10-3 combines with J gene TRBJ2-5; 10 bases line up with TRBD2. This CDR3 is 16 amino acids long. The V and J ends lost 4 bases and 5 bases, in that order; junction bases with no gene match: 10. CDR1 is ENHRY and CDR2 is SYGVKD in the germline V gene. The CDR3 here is CAISAGSGLASETQYF. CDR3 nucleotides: TGTGCCATCAGTGCGGGGTCGGGACTAGCGTCGGAGACCCAGTACTTC.

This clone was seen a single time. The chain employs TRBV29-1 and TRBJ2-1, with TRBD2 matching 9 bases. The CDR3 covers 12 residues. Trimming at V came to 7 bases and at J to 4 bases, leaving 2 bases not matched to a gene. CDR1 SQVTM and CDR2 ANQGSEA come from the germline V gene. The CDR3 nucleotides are TGCAGCGGCGGGGGGGGATACAATGAGCAGTTCTTC. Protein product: CSGGGGYNEQFF.

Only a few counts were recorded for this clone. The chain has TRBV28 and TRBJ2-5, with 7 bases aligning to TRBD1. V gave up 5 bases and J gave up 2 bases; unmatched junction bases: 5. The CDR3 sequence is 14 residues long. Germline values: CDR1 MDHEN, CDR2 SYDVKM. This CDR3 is CASSGDSRQETQYF. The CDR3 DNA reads TGTGCCAGCAGTGGGGACAGTAGACAAGAGACCCAGTACTTC.

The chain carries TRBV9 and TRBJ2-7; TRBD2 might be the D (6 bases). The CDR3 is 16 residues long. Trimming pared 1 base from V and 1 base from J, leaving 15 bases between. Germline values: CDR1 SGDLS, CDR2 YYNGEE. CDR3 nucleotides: TGTGCCAGCAGCGTATATGGGACTCCTTTTTCCTACGAGCAGTACTTC. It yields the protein CASSVYGTPFSYEQYF. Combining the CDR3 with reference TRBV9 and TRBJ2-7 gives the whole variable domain DSGVTQTPKHLITATGQRVTLRCSPRSGDLSVYWYQQSLDQGLQFLIQYYNGEERAKGNILERFSAQQFPDLHSELNLSSLELGDSALYFCASSVYGTPFSYEQYFGPGTRLTVT.

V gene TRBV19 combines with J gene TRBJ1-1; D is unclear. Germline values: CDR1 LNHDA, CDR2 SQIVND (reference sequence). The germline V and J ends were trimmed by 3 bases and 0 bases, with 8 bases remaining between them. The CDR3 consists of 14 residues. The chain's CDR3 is CASSIWALNTEAFF. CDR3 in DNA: TGTGCCAGTAGTATCTGGGCCTTGAACACTGAAGCTTTCTTT.

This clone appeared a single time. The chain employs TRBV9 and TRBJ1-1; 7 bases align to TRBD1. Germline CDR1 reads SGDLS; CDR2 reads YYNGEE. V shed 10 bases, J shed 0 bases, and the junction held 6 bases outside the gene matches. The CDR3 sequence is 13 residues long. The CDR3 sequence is CAGSTGLNTEAFF. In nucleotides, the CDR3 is TGTGCCGGATCGACAGGGTTGAACACTGAAGCTTTCTTT.

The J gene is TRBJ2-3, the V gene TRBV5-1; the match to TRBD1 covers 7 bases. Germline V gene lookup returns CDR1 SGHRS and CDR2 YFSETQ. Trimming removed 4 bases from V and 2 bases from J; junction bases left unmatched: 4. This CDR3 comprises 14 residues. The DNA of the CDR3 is TGCGCCAGCAGCCCGGACAGGTCCACAGATACGCAGTATTTT. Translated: CASSPDRSTDTQYF.

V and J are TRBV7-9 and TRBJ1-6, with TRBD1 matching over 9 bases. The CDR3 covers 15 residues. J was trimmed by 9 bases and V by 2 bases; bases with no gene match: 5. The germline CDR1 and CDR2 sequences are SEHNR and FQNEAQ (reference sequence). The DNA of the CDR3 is TGTGCCAGCAGCTTATCACGACAGGGGGTTTCACCCCTCCACTTT. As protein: CASSLSRQGVSPLHF.

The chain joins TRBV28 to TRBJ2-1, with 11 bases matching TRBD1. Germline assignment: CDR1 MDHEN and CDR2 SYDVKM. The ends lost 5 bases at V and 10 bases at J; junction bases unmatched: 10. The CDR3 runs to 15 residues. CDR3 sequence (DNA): TGTGCCAGCAGTCCTTCGGGACAGGGGGGAAGGGAGCAGTTCTTC. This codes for CASSPSGQGGREQFF.

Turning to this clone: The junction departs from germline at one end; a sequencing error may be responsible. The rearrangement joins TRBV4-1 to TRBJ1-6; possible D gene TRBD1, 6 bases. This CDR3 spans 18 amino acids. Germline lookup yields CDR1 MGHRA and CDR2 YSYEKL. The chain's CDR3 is CASSQDLGDISYDSPLHF. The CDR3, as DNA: TGCGCCAGCAGCCAGGACCTCGGGGACATCTCCTATGATTCACCCCTCCACTTT.

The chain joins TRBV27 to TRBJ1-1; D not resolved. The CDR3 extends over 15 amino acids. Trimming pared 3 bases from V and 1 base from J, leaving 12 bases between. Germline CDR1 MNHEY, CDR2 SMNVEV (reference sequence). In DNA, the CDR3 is TGTGCCAGCAGTTTGAGGCGGAGGTCGAACACTGAAGCTTTCTTT. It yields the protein CASSLRRRSNTEAFF.

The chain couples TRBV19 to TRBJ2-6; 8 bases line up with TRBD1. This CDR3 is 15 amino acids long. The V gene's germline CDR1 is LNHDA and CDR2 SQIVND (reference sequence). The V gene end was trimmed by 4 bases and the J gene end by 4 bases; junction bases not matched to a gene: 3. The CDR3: CASSSRGPGANVLTF. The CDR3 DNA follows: TGTGCCAGTAGTAGCAGGGGGCCCGGGGCCAACGTCCTGACTTTC.

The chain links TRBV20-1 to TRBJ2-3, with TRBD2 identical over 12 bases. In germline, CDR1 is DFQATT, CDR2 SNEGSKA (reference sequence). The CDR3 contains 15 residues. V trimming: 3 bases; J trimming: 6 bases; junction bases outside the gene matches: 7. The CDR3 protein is CSASSTSGGPDTQYF. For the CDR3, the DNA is TGCAGTGCTAGTAGCACTAGCGGGGGGCCGGATACGCAGTATTTT.

The CDR3 protein is CSVADPGTGSATNEKLFF. CDR3 nucleotide sequence: TGCAGCGTTGCTGATCCCGGGACAGGGTCGGCAACTAATGAAAAACTGTTTTTT. V is TRBV29-1 and J is TRBJ1-4; 9 bases are a match to TRBD1. Germline CDR1 SQVTM, CDR2 ANQGSEA. V was pared by 4 bases and J by 0 bases, with 12 bases of the junction left unmatched. CDR3 length: 18 residues.

The CDR3 DNA sequence: TGTGCCAGCTCACTAGGGACAGTAAACACTGAAGCTTTCTTT. Translation: CASSLGTVNTEAFF. The rearrangement links TRBV18 to TRBJ1-1; 7 bases align to TRBD1. The germline V gene encodes CDR1 KGHSH and CDR2 LQKENI. Trimming removed 4 bases from V and 2 bases from J; junction bases left unmatched: 4. The CDR3 contains 14 residues.

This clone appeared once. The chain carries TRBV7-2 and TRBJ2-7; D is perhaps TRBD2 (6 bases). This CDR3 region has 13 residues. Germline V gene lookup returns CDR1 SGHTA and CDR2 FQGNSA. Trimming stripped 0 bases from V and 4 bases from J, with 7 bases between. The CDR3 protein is CASSLAGGYEQYF. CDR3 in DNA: TGTGCCAGCAGCTTAGCGGGGGGTTACGAGCAGTACTTC.

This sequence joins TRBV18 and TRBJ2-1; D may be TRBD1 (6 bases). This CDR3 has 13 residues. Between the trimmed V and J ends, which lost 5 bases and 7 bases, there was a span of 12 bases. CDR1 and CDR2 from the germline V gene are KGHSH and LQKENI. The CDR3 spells CASSADRENEQFF. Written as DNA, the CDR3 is TGTGCCAGCTCAGCGGACAGAGAGAATGAGCAGTTCTTC.